The 9 T cell receptor beta chains presented below share a single source sample, sequenced in a study of OX40 agonist ivuxolimab in advanced cancers. TCRdb keeps only in-frame clones here, not all; method: immunoSEQ multiplex PCR. The data contain about 94,000 clones, about nine tenths of them seen just once; the ten biggest clones take up 0.3% to 0.35%. The sample here was CD4+ or CD8+ T cells sorted from blood, taken in a trial of the OX40 agonist ivuxolimab. Source of these receptors: an adult with an advanced solid tumor such as melanoma, head and neck, liver or kidney cancer.

This sequence joins TRBV6-4 and TRBJ1-2; D ambiguous. Deletions cut 2 bases from V and 4 bases from J, with 8 bases between. The CDR3 has 13 amino acids. From germline, CDR1 is MRHNA and CDR2 SNTAGT. The CDR3 sequence: CASSDGVAYGYTF. For the CDR3, the DNA is TGTGCCAGCAGTGACGGAGTGGCCTATGGCTACACCTTC.

V usage is TRBV6-4 and J usage is TRBJ2-1, with 10 bases lining up with TRBD1. Germline assignment: CDR1 MRHNA and CDR2 SNTAGT. The CDR3 is made up of 15 amino acids. V was pared by 6 bases and J by 7 bases, with 9 bases of the junction left unmatched. CDR3 sequence reads: CASRAGTGVVNEQFF. CDR3 nucleotide sequence: TGTGCCAGCAGAGCAGGGACAGGGGTTGTGAATGAGCAGTTCTTC.

J is TRBJ1-5 and V is TRBV2; D is undetermined. With 7 bases removed from V and 2 bases from J, the gap between germline ends came to 9 bases. CDR3 size: 13 residues. The germline gives CDR1 SNHLY, CDR2 FYNNEI. In nucleotides, the CDR3 is TGTGCCAGCAACATCGACGGCAATCAGCCCCAGCATTTT. Translating gives CASNIDGNQPQHF.

J is TRBJ1-2 and V is TRBV6-5, with 7 bases matching TRBD1. V trimming: 6 bases; J trimming: 0 bases; junction bases outside the gene matches: 7. Germline lookup yields CDR1 MNHEY and CDR2 SVGAGI. This CDR3 spans 15 amino acids. CDR3 loop: CASSTWDSPNYGYTF. CDR3 DNA: TGTGCCAGCAGCACCTGGGACAGCCCTAACTATGGCTACACCTTC.

This chain connects TRBV7-9 to TRBJ1-2; 9 bases fit TRBD1. The CDR3 extends over 14 amino acids. Germline V gene lookup returns CDR1 SEHNR and CDR2 FQNEAQ (reference sequence). V was clipped by 9 bases and J by 4 bases; unmatched bases: 9. CDR3 region: CASHPGQGTYGYTF. CDR3 in DNA: TGTGCCAGTCACCCGGGACAGGGAACCTATGGCTACACCTTC.

The V gene is TRBV6-1, the J gene TRBJ1-3, with D perhaps TRBD1 (5 bases). The length of the CDR3 is 17 residues. Germline V gene sequence: CDR1 MNHNS, CDR2 SASEGT. V was pared by 3 bases and J by 0 bases, with 15 bases between. The DNA of the CDR3 is TGTGCCAGCAGTGAGAGGAGAGGGGCGACCTCTGGAAACACCATATATTTT. Translating gives CASSERRGATSGNTIYF.

With regard to this clone: Its ends do not fully match the called genes, so a read error is possible. The rearrangement uses TRBV6-1 and TRBJ1-1; the D is unclear. The CDR3 covers 14 residues. Germline V gene sequence: CDR1 MNHNS, CDR2 SASEGT. The CDR3 is CASSGGLWNAEAFF. In DNA, the CDR3 is TGTGCCAGCAGTGGAGGCCTGTGGAACGCTGAAGCTTTCTTT.

DNA for the CDR3: TGTGCCAGCAGGACTTACCAGGGGGCGATCTACGAGCAGTACTTC. This translates into CASRTYQGAIYEQYF. The chain is built from TRBV6-4 and TRBJ2-7, with 8 nucleotides matching TRBD1. This CDR3 spans 15 amino acids. V was clipped by 6 bases and J by 3 bases; unmatched bases: 10. Germline lookup yields CDR1 MRHNA and CDR2 SNTAGT.

This chain connects TRBV4-1 to TRBJ2-7, with D possibly being TRBD1 (6 bases). This CDR3 comprises 17 residues. Trimming stripped 4 bases from V and 1 base from J, with 20 bases between. Per the germline V gene, CDR1 is MGHRA and CDR2 is YSYEKL. The DNA of the CDR3 is TGCGCCAGCAGCCTGTATTCCGGGACAACCTCTTCCTACGAGCAGTACTTC. Translation gives CASSLYSGTTSSYEQYF.